What follows describes a single T cell receptor beta chain. The CDR3 sequence is 15 residues long. Germline V gene sequence: CDR1 SGHDT, CDR2 YYEEEE. The J segment lost 4 bases and the V segment lost 0 bases, leaving 5 bases of the junction unmatched. Per the authors' pipeline: Amplified reference gene primers provided the basis for estimating nucleated cell counts. Data came from immunoSEQ multiplex PCR; TCRdb stores just in-frame clones and leaves some out. V, J and clone size reflect that table, while D and trimming were determined from the DNA. The data show roughly 100,000 clones, 85% seen once. The data originate from a study of blood T cell repertoires in COVID-19.

Material: peripheral blood. The sequence was collected from a woman aged 70-85 years with active or convalescent COVID-19. The J gene is TRBJ1-2, the V gene TRBV5-6; TRBD1 aligns across 8 bases. The CDR3 DNA follows: TGTGCCAGCAGCTTGGTGGGACAGGTCGGCTATGGCTACACCTTC. Translated: CASSLVGQVGYGYTF. Supplemented by reference TRBV5-6 and TRBJ1-2, the full variable domain reads DAGVTQSPTHLIKTRGQQVTLRCSPKSGHDTVSWYQQALGQGPQFIFQYYEEEERQRGNFPDRFSGHQFPNYSSELNVNALLLGDSALYLCASSLVGQVGYGYTFGSGTRLTVV.